These 27 T cell receptor beta chains came from one sample sequenced in a study of T-cell reconstitution after alpha-beta-depleted transplantation in children. As it was prepared, the TCRbeta library received unique molecular identifiers. A single record per CDR3 protein comes from TCRdb applying MiXCR to the PCR reads. The sample has some 290,000 distinct CDR3 sequences, more than 20% seen once. The source material was PBMCs, mostly from graft donor cells, sampled 180 days after TCRalphabeta/CD19-depleted stem cell transplant. The receptors shown here come from a male patient between 5 and 17 years old who had a stem cell transplant for acute lymphoblastic leukemia, so the T cells may come from the graft donor.

The rearrangement links TRBV5-6 to TRBJ2-4; TRBD1 might be the D (6 bases). Germline CDR1 SGHDT, CDR2 YYEEEE. Trimming left V 4 bases short and J 5 bases short, with 10 bases between. The CDR3 sequence is 13 residues long. CDR3 amino acids: CASSKTGENIQYF. The CDR3 DNA reads TGTGCCAGCAGCAAGACAGGAGAAAACATTCAGTACTTC.

This chain joins TRBV10-3 and TRBJ2-1; TRBD1 agrees at 9 bases. Germline CDR1 ENHRY, CDR2 SYGVKD. The CDR3 is 14 amino acids. V lost 7 bases, J lost 6 bases, and 7 bases stayed unmatched. The CDR3 DNA reads as TGTGCCATCAACCCGGGACAGGGAATCAATGAGCAGTTCTTC. Residues: CAINPGQGINEQFF.

The gene calls are TRBV15 and TRBJ1-2; 7 bases fit TRBD1. Germline CDR1 and CDR2: LNHNV and YYDKDF (reference sequence). The CDR3 contains 16 residues. V dropped 1 base and J dropped 3; count of bases not matched to a gene: 8. The CDR3 sequence is CATSRGEGGADYGYTF. The CDR3 nucleotides are TGTGCCACCAGCAGAGGGGAAGGGGGCGCAGACTATGGCTACACCTTC.

This clonotype was detected only a few times. The V call is TRBV6-1, the J call TRBJ2-1; D is uncertain. Germline-derived CDR1 and CDR2 are MNHNS and SASEGT. CDR3 length: 15 residues. V lost 6 bases to trimming and J lost 0 bases, with 12 bases between them. The CDR3 DNA sequence: TGTGCCAGCAGAACCACCCCCAGCTCCTACAATGAGCAGTTCTTC. The encoded protein is CASRTTPSSYNEQFF.

This clonotype came up a few times. This chain's CDR3 is CASRGLDFYEQYF. The CDR3 coding sequence is TGTGCCAGCAGAGGACTGGACTTCTACGAGCAGTACTTC. V is TRBV7-9 and J is TRBJ2-7, with D possibly matching TRBD2 (5 bases). Germline values: CDR1 SEHNR, CDR2 FQNEAQ (reference sequence). V was pared by 6 bases and J by 3 bases, with 12 bases between. This CDR3 contains 13 residues.

This rearrangement joins TRBV7-9 to TRBJ2-7, with 8 bases fitting TRBD1. V was pared by 1 base and J by 3 bases, with 2 bases of the junction left unmatched. Per germline, CDR1 SEHNR and CDR2 FQNEAQ (reference sequence). The CDR3 consists of 14 residues. CDR3 in amino acids: CASSLDGQGYEQYF. CDR3 DNA: TGTGCCAGCAGCTTAGATGGACAGGGCTACGAGCAGTACTTC.

CDR3 in amino acids: CSGERGINIQYF. In DNA, the CDR3 is TGCAGTGGGGAGCGGGGGATAAACATTCAGTACTTC. The chain combines TRBV20-1 with TRBJ2-4, with 8 positions matching TRBD2. V was clipped by 7 bases and J by 6 bases; unmatched bases: 5. This CDR3 is 12 amino acids long. CDR1 is DFQATT and CDR2 is SNEGSKA in the germline V gene (reference sequence).

This clonotype was recorded a few times. The chain links TRBV20-1 to TRBJ2-7; D is perhaps TRBD2 (6 bases). This CDR3 is 14 amino acids long. Per germline, CDR1 DFQATT and CDR2 SNEGSKA (reference sequence). Trimming removed 7 bases at V and 7 bases at J, with 23 bases between. In DNA, the CDR3 is TGCAGTGTGAATGAAGGAGGGGTCCTGGGGGAGCAGTACTTC. Protein sequence: CSVNEGGVLGEQYF.

The gene calls are TRBV5-1 and TRBJ1-1, with 10 bases that match TRBD1. With V trimmed by 6 bases and J by 3 bases, 14 bases remained unmatched. The V gene's germline CDR1 is SGHRS and CDR2 YFSETQ. The CDR3 runs 17 residues. The CDR3: CASTWARADRGYTEAFF. The CDR3 DNA sequence: TGCGCCAGCACCTGGGCTCGTGCGGACAGGGGGTACACTGAAGCTTTCTTT.

As to this clonotype: This CDR3 fails to terminate in the conserved phenylalanine or tryptophan, so it likely reflects a read error. The rearrangement uses TRBV5-1 and TRBJ2-7; 9 bases are a match to TRBD1. Germline CDR1 reads SGHRS; CDR2 reads YFSETQ. CDR3 length: 14 residues. Unmatched junction bases numbered 7, after V lost 7 bases and J lost 2 bases. The CDR3 spells CASRTGALTYEQYS. CDR3 nucleotides: TGCGCCAGCCGGACAGGGGCCTTGACCTACGAGCAGTACTCC.

The V call is TRBV3-1, the J call TRBJ2-1; possible D gene TRBD2, 5 bases. The CDR3 totals 13 residues. From germline, CDR1 is LGHDT and CDR2 YNNKEL (reference sequence). V lost 0 bases, J lost 9 bases, and 9 bases lay in between. The CDR3 DNA reads TGTGCCAGCAGCCAAGATCCGGGGAGTGAGCAGTTCTTC. Protein product: CASSQDPGSEQFF.

V is TRBV18 and J is TRBJ2-7; D ambiguous. The germline V gene encodes CDR1 KGHSH and CDR2 LQKENI. V lost 1 base to trimming and J lost 2 bases, with 9 bases between them. The CDR3 has 14 residues. The CDR3 spells CASSPLSEAYEQYF. The CDR3 DNA is TGTGCCAGCTCACCACTGAGCGAAGCCTACGAGCAGTACTTC. The full variable domain, in which reference TRBV18 and TRBJ2-7 provide the parts outside the CDR3, is NAGVMQNPRHLVRRRGQEARLRCSPMKGHSHVYWYRQLPEEGLKFMVYLQKENIIDESGMPKERFSAEFPKEGPSILRIQQVVRGDSAAYFCASSPLSEAYEQYFGPGTRLTVT.

Comment on this clonotype: At one of its ends the junction is not consistent with the germline gene, which may arise from a read error. The chain combines TRBV20-1 with TRBJ1-5; no clear D. The CDR3 has 14 residues. CDR1 is DFQATT and CDR2 is SNEGSKA in the germline V gene (reference sequence). The CDR3 nucleotides are TGCAGTGCTCTAGTCGACGGTAGCAATCAGCCCCAGAATTTT. Encoded protein: CSALVDGSNQPQNF.

The rearrangement links TRBV6-5 to TRBJ2-1; 12 bases match TRBD2. CDR1 and CDR2 (germline): MNHEY, SVGAGI. The length of the CDR3 is 17 residues. J was trimmed by 7 bases and V by 2 bases; bases with no gene match: 9. CDR3 in amino acids: CASSYHLAGGPMNEQFF. The DNA for the CDR3 is TGTGCCAGCAGTTACCACCTAGCGGGAGGGCCGATGAATGAGCAGTTCTTC.

The V gene is TRBV7-9, the J gene TRBJ2-3; 8 bases align to TRBD1. Germline assignment: CDR1 SEHNR and CDR2 FQNEAQ (reference sequence). V shed 3 bases, J shed 10 bases, and the junction held 18 bases outside the gene matches. The CDR3 spans 17 residues. CDR3 sequence reads: CASSLRQGTGHRRAQYF. The CDR3 nucleotides are TGTGCCAGCAGCTTGAGACAAGGGACAGGACATCGGAGAGCGCAGTATTTT.

This clonotype appeared a few times. The V gene is TRBV7-3, the J gene TRBJ2-1; TRBD1 matches 8 bases. The CDR3 contains 12 residues. Per the germline V gene, CDR1 is SGHTA and CDR2 is FQGTGA. The V gene end was trimmed by 4 bases and the J gene end by 10 bases; junction bases not matched to a gene: 3. The chain's CDR3 is CASSSDRGEQFF. The CDR3 bases are TGTGCCAGCAGCTCAGACAGGGGAGAGCAGTTCTTC.

This clonotype was counted only a few times. This rearrangement joins TRBV3-1 to TRBJ1-3; D call uncertain. The CDR3 is 14 amino acids. Germline V lookup: CDR1 LGHDT, CDR2 YNNKEL (reference sequence). V was shortened by 2 bases and J by 0 bases, with 5 bases between the two germline ends. The CDR3: CASSQPASGNTIYF. CDR3 bases: TGTGCCAGCAGCCAACCGGCCTCTGGAAACACCATATATTTT.

The chain carries TRBV9 and TRBJ2-3; TRBD2 aligns across 7 bases. CDR3 length: 16 residues. Germline loops: CDR1 SGDLS, CDR2 YYNGEE. The V gene end was trimmed by 7 bases and the J gene end by 3 bases; junction bases not matched to a gene: 14. CDR3 DNA: TGTGCCAGCTCATCCTGGCGGGAGAGAGGAACAGATACGCAGTATTTT. Translating it yields CASSSWRERGTDTQYF. Drawing the rest from reference TRBV9 and TRBJ2-3, the complete variable domain is DSGVTQTPKHLITATGQRVTLRCSPRSGDLSVYWYQQSLDQGLQFLIQYYNGEERAKGNILERFSAQQFPDLHSELNLSSLELGDSALYFCASSSWRERGTDTQYFGPGTRLTVL.

This clonotype was observed a few times. The chain has TRBV13 and TRBJ2-1; the D gene is possibly TRBD2 (6 bases). CDR3 length: 17 residues. V lost 5 bases, J lost 0 bases, and 17 bases lay in between. Germline values: CDR1 PRHDT, CDR2 FYEKMQ (reference sequence). CDR3 amino acids: CASSEELAPSSYNEQFF. The CDR3 region has the DNA TGTGCCAGCAGCGAGGAACTAGCACCGAGCTCCTACAATGAGCAGTTCTTC.

This clonotype has only a few counts. The rearrangement links TRBV3-1 to TRBJ1-5, with D perhaps TRBD1 (5 bases). The CDR3 totals 14 residues. In germline, CDR1 is LGHDT, CDR2 YNNKEL (reference sequence). Trimming left V 8 bases short and J 2 bases short, with 13 bases between. The CDR3: CASGNLGGNQPQHF. CDR3 sequence (DNA): TGTGCCAGCGGCAATTTGGGGGGCAATCAGCCCCAGCATTTT.

This clonotype was counted only a few times. This sequence joins TRBV20-1 and TRBJ2-2, with 7 nucleotides matching TRBD2. Looked up from germline, CDR1 is DFQATT and CDR2 is SNEGSKA (reference sequence). This CDR3 is built from 14 residues. With 0 bases clipped from V and 6 bases from J, the junction kept 4 bases outside the gene matches. In DNA, the CDR3 is TGCAGTGCTAGAGATGGAGGGAGGGCCGGGGAGCTGTTTTTT. Translation: CSARDGGRAGELFF.

The chain carries TRBV15 and TRBJ1-4; D unresolved. From germline, CDR1 is LNHNV and CDR2 YYDKDF (reference sequence). Trimming took 3 bases from V and 4 from J, leaving 15 bases between them. The CDR3 runs 16 residues. The CDR3 DNA sequence: TGTGCCACCAGCAGTGGGCTAACGGGGTTTAATGAAAAACTGTTTTTT. Residues: CATSSGLTGFNEKLFF.

This clonotype was seen a handful of times. The chain combines TRBV27 with TRBJ2-3; D might be TRBD1 (6 bases). Trimming took 4 bases from V and 3 from J, leaving 11 bases between them. In germline, CDR1 is MNHEY, CDR2 SMNVEV (reference sequence). CDR3 length: 14 residues. The CDR3 DNA reads TGTGCCAGCAGTTCGACGACAGGAACAGATACGCAGTATTTT. Protein: CASSSTTGTDTQYF.

The rearrangement uses TRBV12-3 or TRBV12-4 and TRBJ2-1, with 9 bases identical to TRBD2. The CDR3 consists of 13 residues. Trimming cost V 8 bases and J 8 bases; bases outside gene matches: 7. CDR3 in amino acids: CASQSSGTDEQFF. The CDR3 DNA reads TGTGCCAGCCAGTCTAGCGGGACCGATGAGCAGTTCTTC.

Only a few counts were recorded for this clonotype. The J gene is TRBJ2-7, the V gene TRBV5-1; TRBD1 agrees at 7 bases. CDR3 length equals 18 residues. CDR1 SGHRS and CDR2 YFSETQ come from the germline V gene. V lost 2 bases, J lost 0 bases, and 14 bases stayed unmatched. DNA for the CDR3: TGCGCCAGCAGCTTTCGACAGGGCTCCGTGGTAAGCTCCTACGAGCAGTACTTC. It yields the protein CASSFRQGSVVSSYEQYF.

This clonotype was seen many times. The gene calls are TRBV12-3 or TRBV12-4 and TRBJ2-7; 9 bases align to TRBD1. V lost 5 bases to trimming and J lost 2 bases; unmatched junction nucleotides: 7. This CDR3 spans 15 amino acids. CDR3 in DNA: TGTGCCAGCAGTCCGACAGGGGGGTATCCCTACGAGCAGTACTTC. Translating it yields CASSPTGGYPYEQYF.

This rearrangement joins TRBV29-1 to TRBJ1-6; 8 bases align to TRBD1. This CDR3 region has 13 residues. V dropped 5 bases and J dropped 9; count of bases not matched to a gene: 6. Looked up from germline, CDR1 is SQVTM and CDR2 is ANQGSEA. The CDR3 loop reads CSVSDREGSPLHF. CDR3 nucleotide sequence: TGCAGCGTTTCGGACAGGGAGGGTTCACCCCTCCACTTT.